This is a list of T cell receptor beta chains from one sample in a study of blood T cell repertoires in COVID-19. Here immunoSEQ multiplex PCR was the method, and the copy in TCRdb shows in-frame clones only, minus some. The data contain more than 85,000 clones, 70% to 90% of them singletons. Sequenced sample: peripheral blood. The receptors stem from a human donor in a cohort sampled during active COVID-19. The conserved cysteine and the conserved F or W are not part of the CDR3 here. For some rows the clone size is stated as once, few or many, or as a class when expanded; others skip it.

CDR3: AWSTDRGSPNF
V: TRBV30
length: 11
J: TRBJ1-1
size: many

CDR3: ASSLAGAGEEKLF
V: TRBV7-2
length: 13
J: TRBJ1-4
size: -

CDR3: AWSDRAQRNTEAF
V: TRBV30
length: 13
J: TRBJ1-1
size: -

CDR3: ASSNTGSNEAF
V: TRBV6-4
length: 11
J: TRBJ1-1
size: -

CDR3: ASSPYRSSYNEQF
V: TRBV18
length: 13
J: TRBJ2-1
size: -

CDR3: ASSARQGASSYGYT
V: TRBV9
length: 14
J: TRBJ1-2
size: -

CDR3: ASSARSGGQPQH
V: TRBV5-6
length: 12
J: TRBJ1-5
size: -

CDR3: ASIGLGQGKEQY
V: TRBV28
length: 12
J: TRBJ2-7
size: -

CDR3: ASTGNVAGPPREQY
V: TRBV28
length: 14
J: TRBJ2-7
size: many

CDR3: ASSKGTFTEQY
V: TRBV7-3
length: 11
J: TRBJ2-7
size: -

CDR3: SVEIGGADTQY
V: TRBV29-1
length: 11
J: TRBJ2-3
size: once

CDR3: ATSRDRVNTEAF
V: TRBV15
length: 12
J: TRBJ1-1
size: -

CDR3: ASSLLRGADNSPLH
V: TRBV28
length: 14
J: TRBJ1-6
size: -

CDR3: ASSDMGSSFRNEQF
V: TRBV18
length: 14
J: TRBJ2-1
size: -

CDR3: ASSLTGTAINEQF
V: TRBV7-3
length: 13
J: TRBJ2-1
size: -

CDR3: ASSEQGQTSTDTQY
V: TRBV9
length: 14
J: TRBJ2-3
size: -

CDR3: AWSGGSGRSY
V: TRBV30
length: 10
J: TRBJ2-5
size: -